This T cell receptor (beta chain) was retrieved from a study of OX40 agonist ivuxolimab in advanced cancers. Background for the entire study: The costimulatory receptor OX40 (CD134) was targeted by ivuxolimab, a fully human IgG2 agonistic monoclonal antibody. Intravenous ivuxolimab was administered to patients every 2 weeks at six dose levels: 0.01, 0.1, 0.3, 1.5, 3 and 10 mg/kg. Of the roughly 50 dose-escalation patients, hepatocellular carcinoma was present in about 20, melanoma in about 15, renal cell carcinoma in 9 and head and neck cancer in 9. In the dose-escalation cohort, over 65% of patients were male, and the mean age was approximately 60 years, with a range of roughly 23 to 85. Prior anti-PD-1, anti-PD-L1 or anti-CTLA-4 therapy was permitted, and 30% to 50% of dose-escalation patients had received checkpoint inhibitors. Partial responses occurred in three dose-escalation patients, of whom one had hepatocellular carcinoma and two had cutaneous melanoma. The purpose of peripheral TCRbeta sequencing was to test whether ivuxolimab changed TCR sequence diversity and led to clonal T-cell expansion. The paper describes the monotherapy dose-escalation part (N ≈ 52 patients) of the phase I trial of ivuxolimab.

Genomic DNA was isolated from the sorted cells so that the TCRbeta CDR3 region could be sequenced. The immunoSEQ Assay was used for sequencing of TCRbeta CDR3 regions. TCRdb provides this immuneACCESS table in a form limited to in-frame rearrangements. Some clones are lacking; in checked studies, under half of them reflect an unresolved V gene, and why the rest are absent is not known. The sample yields tens of thousands of clones; around 83% were counted once. Around 4.5% of the sample comes from the top ten. The investigation overall reported the following: After ivuxolimab, more expanded clones were found on average in CD8+ T cells than in CD4+ T cells. Low levels of normalized T-cell clonal expansion were also shown by some nonresponding patients. At doses from 0.1 to 3.0 mg/kg, clonal expansion was seen in both CD4+ and CD8+ blood T cells between baseline and week 6. In partial responders in the 0.1-3.0 mg/kg groups, normalized peripheral clonal expansion was found to be among the lowest, especially among CD8+ T cells. Antigen specificity was not determined for the clonally expanded peripheral T cells.

The trial excluded patients who had a history of autoimmune disease or were on systemic immunosuppression. Peripheral blood for TCR sequencing was drawn from every dose cohort at baseline, at cycle 4 day 1 and at cycle 7 day 1. Samples were obtained from an open-label, multicenter, first-in-human phase I dose-escalation trial of ivuxolimab. Adults with locally advanced or metastatic head and neck squamous cell, hepatocellular, melanoma or renal cell carcinoma were enrolled in the trial. Before TCR sequencing, CD4+ and CD8+ T cells were separately sorted from peripheral blood. In the case of this clone: It has no known antigen specificity. The sample holds no much larger clone one base away, and base qualities are not on file.

Reading from cysteine to phenylalanine, the CDR3 counts 15 amino acids. Of the read, only the CDR3 DNA is kept; its 45 bases are in frame from base 1. From a lookup of the germline V gene, CDR1 and CDR2 are SGHDT and YYEEEE. Unmatched junction bases come to 6, with V trimmed by 3 bases and J by 4 bases. This TCR was sampled from an adult with an advanced solid tumor such as melanoma, head and neck, liver or kidney cancer. The specimen comprised CD4+ or CD8+ T cells sorted from blood, sampled in a trial of the OX40 agonist ivuxolimab. The rearrangement combines TRBV5-6 with TRBJ2-3, with 9 junctional bases fitting TRBD2. The sequenced DNA: TGTGCCAGCAGCTGGAGGCAGCGGGAGGCAGATACGCAGTATTTT. This codes for CASSWRQREADTQYF. Joined to the reference TRBV5-6 and TRBJ2-3 proteins, this CDR3 gives the full variable domain: DAGVTQSPTHLIKTRGQQVTLRCSPKSGHDTVSWYQQALGQGPQFIFQYYEEEERQRGNFPDRFSGHQFPNYSSELNVNALLLGDSALYLCASSWRQREADTQYFGPGTRLTVL.